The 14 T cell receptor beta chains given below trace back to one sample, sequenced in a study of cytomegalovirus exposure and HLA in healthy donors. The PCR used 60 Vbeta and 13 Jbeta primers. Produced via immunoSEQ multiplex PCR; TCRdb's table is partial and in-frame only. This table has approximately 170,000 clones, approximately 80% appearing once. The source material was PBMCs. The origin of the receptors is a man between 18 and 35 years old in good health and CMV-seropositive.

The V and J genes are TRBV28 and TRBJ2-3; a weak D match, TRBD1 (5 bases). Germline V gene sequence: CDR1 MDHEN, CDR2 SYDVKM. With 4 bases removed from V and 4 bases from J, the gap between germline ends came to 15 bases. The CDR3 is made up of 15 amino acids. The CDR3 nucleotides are TGTGCCAGCAGTTACAAGCAGGGTTTCGCAGATACGCAGTATTTT. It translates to CASSYKQGFADTQYF.

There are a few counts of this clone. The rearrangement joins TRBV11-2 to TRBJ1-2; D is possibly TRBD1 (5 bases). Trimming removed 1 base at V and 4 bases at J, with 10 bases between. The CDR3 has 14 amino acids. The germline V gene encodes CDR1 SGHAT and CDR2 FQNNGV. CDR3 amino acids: CASSLGPGLYGYTF. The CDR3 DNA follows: TGTGCCAGCAGCTTAGGACCAGGGCTCTATGGCTACACCTTC.

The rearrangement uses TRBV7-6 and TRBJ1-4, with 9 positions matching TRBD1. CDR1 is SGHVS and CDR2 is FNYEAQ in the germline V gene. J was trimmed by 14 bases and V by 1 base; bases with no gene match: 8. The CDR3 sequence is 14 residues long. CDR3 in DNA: TGTGCCAGCAGCTTAGGTCAACAGGGGGCAGATCTGTTTTTT. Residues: CASSLGQQGADLFF.

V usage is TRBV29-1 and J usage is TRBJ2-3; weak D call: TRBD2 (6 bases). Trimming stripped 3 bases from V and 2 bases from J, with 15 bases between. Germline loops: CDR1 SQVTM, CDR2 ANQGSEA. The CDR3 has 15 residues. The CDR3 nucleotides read TGCAGCGTTGATGGAGGGGACCTTTTCACAGATACGCAGTATTTT. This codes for CSVDGGDLFTDTQYF.

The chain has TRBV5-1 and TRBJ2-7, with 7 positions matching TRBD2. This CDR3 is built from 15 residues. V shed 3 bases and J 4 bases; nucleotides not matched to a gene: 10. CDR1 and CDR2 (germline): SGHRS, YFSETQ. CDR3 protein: CASSSMGGTAYEQYF. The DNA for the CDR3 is TGCGCCAGCAGCTCCATGGGAGGGACGGCATACGAGCAGTACTTC.

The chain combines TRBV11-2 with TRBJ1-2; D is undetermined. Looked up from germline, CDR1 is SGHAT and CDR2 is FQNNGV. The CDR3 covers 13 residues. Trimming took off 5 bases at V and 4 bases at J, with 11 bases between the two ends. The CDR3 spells CASSTSGGYGYTF. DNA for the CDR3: TGTGCCAGCAGCACCTCCGGTGGCTATGGCTACACCTTC.

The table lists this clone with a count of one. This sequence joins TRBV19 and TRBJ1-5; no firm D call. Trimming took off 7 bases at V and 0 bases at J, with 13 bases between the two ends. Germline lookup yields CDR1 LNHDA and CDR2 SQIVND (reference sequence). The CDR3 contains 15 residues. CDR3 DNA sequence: TGTGCCAGTACTTTTTCGGGGAATAGCAATCAGCCCCAGCATTTT. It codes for CASTFSGNSNQPQHF. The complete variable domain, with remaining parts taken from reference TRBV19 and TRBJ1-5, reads DGGITQSPKYLFRKEGQNVTLSCEQNLNHDAMYWYRQDPGQGLRLIYYSQIVNDFQKGDIAEGYSVSREKKESFPLTVTSAQKNPTAFYLCASTFSGNSNQPQHFGDGTRLSIL.

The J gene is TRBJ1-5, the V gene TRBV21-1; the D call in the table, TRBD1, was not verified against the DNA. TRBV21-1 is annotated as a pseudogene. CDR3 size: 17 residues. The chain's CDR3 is CASSKVGRTGSNQPQHF. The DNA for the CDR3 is TGTGCCAGCAGCAAAGTCGGTAGGACAGGGAGCAATCAGCCCCAGCATTTT.

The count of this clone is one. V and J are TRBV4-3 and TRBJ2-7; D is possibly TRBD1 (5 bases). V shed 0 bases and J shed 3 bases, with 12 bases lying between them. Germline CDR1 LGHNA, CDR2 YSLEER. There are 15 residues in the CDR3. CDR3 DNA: TGCGCCAGCAGCCAAGAAGGGGAATTGGGCTACGAGCAGTACTTC. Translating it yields CASSQEGELGYEQYF.

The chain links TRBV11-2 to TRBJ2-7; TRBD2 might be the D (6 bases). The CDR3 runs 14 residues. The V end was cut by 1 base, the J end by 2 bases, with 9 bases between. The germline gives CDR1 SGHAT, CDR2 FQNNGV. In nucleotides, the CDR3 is TGTGCCAGCAGCTTAGCGGGAGACACCTACGAGCAGTACTTC. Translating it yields CASSLAGDTYEQYF. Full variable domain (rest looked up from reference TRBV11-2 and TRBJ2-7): EAGVAQSPRYKIIEKRQSVAFWCNPISGHATLYWYQQILGQGPKLLIQFQNNGVVDDSQLPKDRFSAERLKGVDSTLKIQPAKLEDSAVYLCASSLAGDTYEQYFGPGTRLTVT.

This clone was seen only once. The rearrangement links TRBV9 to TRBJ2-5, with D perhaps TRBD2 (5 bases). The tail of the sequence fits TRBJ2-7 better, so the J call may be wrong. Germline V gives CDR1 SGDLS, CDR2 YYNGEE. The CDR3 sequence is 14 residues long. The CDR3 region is CASSVGEGPYEQYF. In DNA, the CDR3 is TGTGCCAGCAGCGTAGGTGAGGGCCCATACGAGCAGTACTTC.

CDR3: CASSFRQGKDEQYF. In nucleotides, the CDR3 is TGTGCCAGCAGCTTTCGTCAGGGAAAAGACGAGCAGTACTTC. The V and J genes are TRBV7-9 and TRBJ2-7, with D perhaps TRBD1 (5 bases). The length of the CDR3 is 14 residues. V lost 3 bases and J 5 bases, leaving 14 bases between the germline ends. Germline CDR1 and CDR2: SEHNR and FQNEAQ (reference sequence).

This chain's CDR3 is CASSLNGGASYNEQFF. CDR3 in DNA: TGTGCCAGCAGCTTAAACGGGGGGGCATCCTACAATGAGCAGTTCTTC. The chain carries TRBV7-3 and TRBJ2-1; TRBD2 matches 8 bases. V gave up 1 base and J gave up 1 base; unmatched junction bases: 3. Germline V gives CDR1 SGHTA, CDR2 FQGTGA. The length of the CDR3 is 16 residues.

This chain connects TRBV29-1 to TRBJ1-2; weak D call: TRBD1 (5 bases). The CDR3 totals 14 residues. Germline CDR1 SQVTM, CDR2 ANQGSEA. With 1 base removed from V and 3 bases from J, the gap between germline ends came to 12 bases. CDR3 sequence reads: CSVEVWAGHYGYTF. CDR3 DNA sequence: TGCAGCGTTGAAGTATGGGCAGGGCACTATGGCTACACCTTC.